The 12 T cell receptor beta chains below come from one sample, sequenced in a study of cytomegalovirus exposure and HLA in healthy donors. Method: immunoSEQ multiplex PCR; TCRdb's copy keeps in-frame clones and lacks some. This table has 170,000 or so clones, 75% to 90% appearing once. The sample was PBMCs. The receptors were gathered from a man aged 18 to 30 in good health and CMV-seropositive.

The chain has TRBV4-1 and TRBJ1-4, with D possibly being TRBD1 (6 bases). The length of the CDR3 is 16 residues. Germline-derived CDR1 and CDR2 are MGHRA and YSYEKL. Trimming took off 3 bases at V and 7 bases at J, with 18 bases between the two ends. CDR3 region: CASSHLGGDAGEKLFF. The CDR3 DNA reads TGCGCCAGCAGCCACTTAGGGGGAGACGCGGGTGAAAAACTGTTTTTT.

CDR3 sequence (DNA): TGTGCCAGCAGTGAAATCCAAGGGAGCGGAGGAAAACTGTTTTTT. Translation gives CASSEIQGSGGKLFF. The chain is built from TRBV2 and TRBJ1-4; D is unresolved. Trimming took 2 bases from V and 10 from J, leaving 17 bases between them. Germline CDR1 is SNHLY and CDR2 is FYNNEI. This CDR3 region has 15 residues.

The V call is TRBV5-8, the J call TRBJ2-3; 8 bases match TRBD2. In germline, CDR1 is SGHTS, CDR2 YDEGEE. The CDR3 contains 14 residues. Trimming removed 3 bases from V and 4 bases from J; junction bases left unmatched: 4. This CDR3 reads CASSSAGGADTQYF. As DNA, the CDR3 is TGTGCCAGCAGCTCGGCGGGAGGCGCAGATACGCAGTATTTT.

The chain carries TRBV25-1 and TRBJ1-1, with D perhaps TRBD1 (6 bases). The V and J ends lost 3 bases and 7 bases respectively, with 12 bases between them. CDR1 MGHDK and CDR2 SYGVNS come from the germline V gene. The CDR3 runs to 13 residues. DNA for the CDR3: TGTGCCAGCAGTGATTCCAGGGGAAGTGAAGCTTTCTTT. Encoded protein: CASSDSRGSEAFF.

The chain recombines TRBV10-2 with TRBJ1-1; the D gene is possibly TRBD1 (6 bases). Germline lookup yields CDR1 WSHSY and CDR2 SAAADI. The V gene lost 7 bases and the J gene lost 10 bases, with 16 bases spanning the gap. CDR3 length: 12 residues. This chain's CDR3 is CASTAGVSSAFF. Here the CDR3 DNA reads TGCGCCAGCACCGCAGGGGTGTCCTCAGCTTTCTTT.

This clone was seen more than once but under ten times. Relative to the germline gene, one junction end is altered; a read error may explain this. The chain has TRBV7-7 and TRBJ1-5; D remains ambiguous. The CDR3 is 16 residues long. Germline CDR1 SSHAT, CDR2 FNYEAQ (reference sequence). The CDR3 loop is CASSLEWLRGNQPQHF. CDR3 nucleotide sequence: TGTGCTAGCAGCTTAGAGTGGTTGCGGGGTAATCAGCCCCAGCATTTT. The full variable domain, its missing parts supplied by reference TRBV7-7 and TRBJ1-5, is GAGVSQSPRYKVTKRGQDVTLRCDPISSHATLYWYQQALGQGPEFLTYFNYEAQPDKSGLPSDRFSAERPEGSISTLTIQRTEQRDSAMYRCASSLEWLRGNQPQHFGDGTRLSIL.

This chain uses TRBV9 with TRBJ2-3, with 13 bases matching TRBD2. This CDR3 region has 19 residues. Germline trimming cut 0 bases from V and 0 bases from J; bases unmatched to any gene: 7. Germline lookup yields CDR1 SGDLS and CDR2 YYNGEE. The CDR3 sequence: CASSVVLAGGPRSTDTQYF. The CDR3 DNA is TGTGCCAGCAGCGTAGTACTAGCGGGAGGGCCAAGGAGCACAGATACGCAGTATTTT. The variable domain in full, with the rest retrieved from reference TRBV9 and TRBJ2-3, is DSGVTQTPKHLITATGQRVTLRCSPRSGDLSVYWYQQSLDQGLQFLIQYYNGEERAKGNILERFSAQQFPDLHSELNLSSLELGDSALYFCASSVVLAGGPRSTDTQYFGPGTRLTVL.

The rearrangement links TRBV4-1 to TRBJ2-2, with 10 positions matching TRBD1. Germline assignment: CDR1 MGHRA and CDR2 YSYEKL. This CDR3 spans 16 amino acids. The ends lost 1 base at V and 14 bases at J; junction bases unmatched: 13. Written as DNA, the CDR3 is TGCGCCAGCAGCCAAGCTTTCGTTGGCCGGGACAGGGGTCTGTTTTTT. Its translation is CASSQAFVGRDRGLFF.

V and J are TRBV2 and TRBJ2-5; D might be TRBD1 (6 bases). The V end lost 6 bases, the J end lost 7 bases, and 12 bases lay between the germline ends. The CDR3 has 12 residues. CDR1 is SNHLY, CDR2 FYNNEI, per germline. The CDR3 loop reads CASRAGVGTQYF. The CDR3, as DNA: TGTGCCAGCAGAGCAGGGGTGGGGACCCAGTACTTC.

The chain has TRBV6-4 and TRBJ2-7; D unclear. Germline assignment: CDR1 MRHNA and CDR2 SNTAGT. The CDR3 loop spans 13 amino acids. V was cut by 6 bases and J by 3 bases, with 12 bases left in between. The CDR3 DNA reads as TGTGCCAGCAGCCCCCGTCCAGTCTACGAGCAGTACTTC. Encoded protein: CASSPRPVYEQYF.

The CDR3 sequence is CASSFRGGGIGGYTF. The CDR3 coding sequence is TGTGCCAGCAGCTTCAGAGGAGGGGGCATAGGTGGCTACACCTTC. This rearrangement joins TRBV5-6 to TRBJ1-2, with 7 positions matching TRBD1. V gave up 2 bases and J gave up 7 bases; unmatched junction bases: 11. CDR1 is SGHDT and CDR2 is YYEEEE in the germline V gene. The CDR3 is made up of 15 amino acids.

The rearrangement joins TRBV6-1 to TRBJ1-3, with D unresolved. With 1 base removed from V and 0 bases from J, the gap between germline ends came to 4 bases. CDR1 is MNHNS and CDR2 is SASEGT in the germline V gene. CDR3 length equals 14 residues. The CDR3 nucleotides read TGTGCCAGCAGTGAAGTCAGCTCTGGAAACACCATATATTTT. Amino acid sequence: CASSEVSSGNTIYF.